Listed below are T cell receptor beta chains from one sample, sequenced in a study of beta chain features in type 1 diabetes. Sequenced by immunoSEQ multiplex PCR; TCRdb stores in-frame clones only, minus some. The repertoire consists of 150,000 to 200,000 clones, with 8% to 9.5% occurring once and the leading ten covering more than 0.5%. Sample: central memory CD4+ T cells from blood. Receptors were obtained from a woman younger than 30 with type 1 diabetes. CDR3s include the opening cysteine and the closing phenylalanine or tryptophan. The D gene is left open where the match is weak. Rows may omit the clone size; those that give it use once, few, many or a size class.

D gene	J gene	clone size	V gene	CDR3 DNA	CDR3 protein
TRBD1	TRBJ1-2	.	TRBV29-1	TGCAGCGTGCAGACAGGGGTGGTCTACACCTTC	CSVQTGVVYTF
.	TRBJ2-5	few	TRBV6-5	TGTGCCAGCAGGGACGGGGTAGGAGAGACCCAGTACTTC	CASRDGVGETQYF
.	TRBJ1-5	few	TRBV7-2	TGTGCCAGCAGCCACTATGCGGGGGATCAGCCCCAGCATTTT	CASSHYAGDQPQHF
.	TRBJ2-5	.	TRBV7-9	TGTGCCAGCAGCTTACCCCAGGATTACCAAGAGACCCAGTACTTC	CASSLPQDYQETQYF
.	TRBJ1-1	.	TRBV2	TGTGCCAACCCTGGATCTGACAGTCGCACTGAAGCTTTCTTT	CANPGSDSRTEAFF
.	TRBJ1-2	.	TRBV27	TGTGCCAGCAGTTCACGCCACCGGACTGGGCCATCGGCTGGCTACACCTTC	CASSSRHRTGPSAGYTF
.	TRBJ1-5	.	TRBV7-2	TGTGCCAGCAGCCCAGAAGGCAATCAGCCCCAGCATTTT	CASSPEGNQPQHF
.	TRBJ1-6	.	TRBV23-1	TGCGCCAGCAGTCAATTGGGGAGTAGGGGGTATAATTCACCCCTCCACTTT	CASSQLGSRGYNSPLHF
TRBD2	TRBJ2-3	.	TRBV5-6	TGTGCCAGCAGCTCCCCGTTTAGGACTAGCGGGGGGAAGACAGATACGCAGTATTTT	CASSSPFRTSGGKTDTQYF
TRBD1	TRBJ2-1	few	TRBV5-4	TGTGCCAGCAGCTCAGGGACAGGGAGAGAGCAGTTCTTC	CASSSGTGREQFF
TRBD2	TRBJ2-7	few	TRBV2	TGTGCCAGCAGCGGGGACTACTACGAGCAGTACTTC	CASSGDYYEQYF
TRBD1	TRBJ1-2	few	TRBV11-2	TGTGCCAGCAGCAGGTTGGACAGGGGGCGACGTGGCTACACCTTC	CASSRLDRGRRGYTF
.	TRBJ2-7	few	TRBV20-1	TGCAGTGCTAGAGCCTTTTACGAGCAGTACTTC	CSARAFYEQYF
TRBD1	TRBJ2-1	few	TRBV28	TGTGCCAGCAGTTTACCTAGGACAGGGGGTAATGAGCAGTTCTTC	CASSLPRTGGNEQFF
.	TRBJ1-2	few	TRBV7-7	TGTGCTAGCAGCCCCGCGGGTGGCTACACCTTC	CASSPAGGYTF